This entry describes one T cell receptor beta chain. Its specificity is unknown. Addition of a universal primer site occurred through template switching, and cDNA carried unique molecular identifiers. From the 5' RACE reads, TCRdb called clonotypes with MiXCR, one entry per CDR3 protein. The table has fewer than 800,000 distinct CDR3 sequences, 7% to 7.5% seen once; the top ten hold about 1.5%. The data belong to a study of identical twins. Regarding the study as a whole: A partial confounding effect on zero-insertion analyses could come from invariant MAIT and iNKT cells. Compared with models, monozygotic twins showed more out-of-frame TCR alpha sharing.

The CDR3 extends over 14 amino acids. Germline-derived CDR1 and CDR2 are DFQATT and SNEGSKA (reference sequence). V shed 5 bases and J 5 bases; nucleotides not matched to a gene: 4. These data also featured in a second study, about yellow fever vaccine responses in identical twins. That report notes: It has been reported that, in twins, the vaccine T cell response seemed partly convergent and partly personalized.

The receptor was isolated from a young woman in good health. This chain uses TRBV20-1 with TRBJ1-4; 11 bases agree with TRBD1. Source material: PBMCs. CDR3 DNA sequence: TGCAGTGCTGGACAGGGGGCCGGGAATGAAAAACTGTTTTTT. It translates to CSAGQGAGNEKLFF.